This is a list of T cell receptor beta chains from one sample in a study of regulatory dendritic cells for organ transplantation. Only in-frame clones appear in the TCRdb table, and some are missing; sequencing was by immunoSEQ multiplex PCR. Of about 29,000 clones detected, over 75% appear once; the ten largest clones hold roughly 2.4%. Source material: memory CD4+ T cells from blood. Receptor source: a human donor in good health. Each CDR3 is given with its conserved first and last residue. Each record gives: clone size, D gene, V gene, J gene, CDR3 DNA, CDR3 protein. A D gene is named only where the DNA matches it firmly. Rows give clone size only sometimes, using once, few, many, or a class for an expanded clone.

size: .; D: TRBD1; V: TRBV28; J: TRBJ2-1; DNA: TGTGCCAGCAGTTTTCCGACAGACAGGGGACTTGACAATGAGCAGTTCTTC; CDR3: CASSFPTDRGLDNEQFF
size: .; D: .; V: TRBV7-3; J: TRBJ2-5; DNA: TGTGCCAGCAGCTTAAACGCCCCTGTCGTAGGAGAGACCCAGTACTTC; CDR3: CASSLNAPVVGETQYF
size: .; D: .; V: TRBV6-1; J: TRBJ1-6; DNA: TGTGCCAGCAGTGAAGCCCAGCTCTCACCCCTCCACTTT; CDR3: CASSEAQLSPLHF
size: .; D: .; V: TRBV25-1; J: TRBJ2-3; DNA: TGTGCCAGCAGTGACAACACAGATACGCAGTATTTT; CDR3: CASSDNTDTQYF
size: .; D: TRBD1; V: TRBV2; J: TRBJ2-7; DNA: TGTGCCAGCAGTGAACAGGGGGCAAAATACGAGCAGTACTTC; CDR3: CASSEQGAKYEQYF
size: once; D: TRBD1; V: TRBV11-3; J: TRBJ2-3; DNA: TGTGCCAGCAGCAGGGACAGCTTCACAGATACGCAGTATTTT; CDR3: CASSRDSFTDTQYF
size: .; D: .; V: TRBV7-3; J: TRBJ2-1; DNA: TGTGCCAGCAGCTCCCGACTGGGGAGGTCCTACAATGAGCAGTTCTTC; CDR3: CASSSRLGRSYNEQFF
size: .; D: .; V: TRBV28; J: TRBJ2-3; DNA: TGTGCCAGCAGTTTACATGGGCGGGACAGAGTCACAGATACGCAGTATTTT; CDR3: CASSLHGRDRVTDTQYF
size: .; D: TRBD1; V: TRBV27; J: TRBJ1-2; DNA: TGTGCCAGCAGTTCCCGAGGGGGACAGCAAATCGACTATGGCTACACCTTC; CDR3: CASSSRGGQQIDYGYTF
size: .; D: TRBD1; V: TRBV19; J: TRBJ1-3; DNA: TGTGCCACCCAAAGGGGGTCGACAGGGGGCTCCGGAAACACCATATATTTT; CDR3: CATQRGSTGGSGNTIYF
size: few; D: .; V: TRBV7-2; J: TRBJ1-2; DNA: TGTGCCAGCAGCTTACATCTGGGGGCCGGCTATGGCTACACCTTC; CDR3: CASSLHLGAGYGYTF
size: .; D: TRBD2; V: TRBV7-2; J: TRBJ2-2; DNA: TGTGCCAGCAGCCCTAGACTAGCGGGAGTTGGTACCGGGGAGCTGTTTTTT; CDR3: CASSPRLAGVGTGELFF
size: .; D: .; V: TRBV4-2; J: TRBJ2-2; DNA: TGTGCCAGCAGCCAAGAAAGGGCCGGTCACCTCGGGGCCGGGGAGCTGTTTTTT; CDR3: CASSQERAGHLGAGELFF
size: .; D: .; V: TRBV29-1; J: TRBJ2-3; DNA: TGCAGCGTAACTCCGGGGACTGAAGGTACAGATACGCAGTATTTT; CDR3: CSVTPGTEGTDTQYF
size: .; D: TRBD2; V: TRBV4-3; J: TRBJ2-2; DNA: TGCGCCAGCAGCCCTTTAGCGGGGGGAGGAACCGGGGAGCTGTTTTTT; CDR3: CASSPLAGGGTGELFF
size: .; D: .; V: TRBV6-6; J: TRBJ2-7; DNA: TGTGCCAGCAGTCCCCAGGGGGGCGCCTACGAGCAGTACTTC; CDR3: CASSPQGGAYEQYF
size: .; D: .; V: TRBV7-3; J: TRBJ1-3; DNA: TGTGCCAGCAGCTTAACACAGGGCCTTGGAAACACCATATATTTT; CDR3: CASSLTQGLGNTIYF
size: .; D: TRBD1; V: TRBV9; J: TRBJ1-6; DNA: TGTGCCAGCCGCTACGGACAGGGAAATTCACCCCTCCACTTT; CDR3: CASRYGQGNSPLHF
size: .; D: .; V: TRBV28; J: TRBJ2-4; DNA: TGTGCCAGCAGTCCCGCGGCAAACATTCAGTACTTC; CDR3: CASSPAANIQYF
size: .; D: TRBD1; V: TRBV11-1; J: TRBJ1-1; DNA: TGTGCCAGCAGCTTTGGACAGGGGCTCCCGACTGAAGCTTTCTTT; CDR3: CASSFGQGLPTEAFF
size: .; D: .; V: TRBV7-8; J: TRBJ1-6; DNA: TGTGCCAGCAGCTTAGTAGTTTGGCAGGATGGTTCACCCCTCCACTTT; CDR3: CASSLVVWQDGSPLHF
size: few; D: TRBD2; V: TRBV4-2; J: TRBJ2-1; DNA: TGTGCCAGCAGCAGGACTAGCGGGATGAATGAGCAGTTCTTC; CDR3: CASSRTSGMNEQFF
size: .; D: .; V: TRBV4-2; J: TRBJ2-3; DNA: TGTGCCAGCAGCCAAGACAAGCGGACAACAGATACGCAGTATTTT; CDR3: CASSQDKRTTDTQYF
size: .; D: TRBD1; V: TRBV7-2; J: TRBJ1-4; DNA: TGTGCCAGCAGCTTAGCAGGGGGCAATGAAAAACTGTTTTTT; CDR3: CASSLAGGNEKLFF
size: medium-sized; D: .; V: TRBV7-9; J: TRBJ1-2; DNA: TGTGCCAGCAGCTTGGTACAGACTGGTGGCTACACCTTC; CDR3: CASSLVQTGGYTF
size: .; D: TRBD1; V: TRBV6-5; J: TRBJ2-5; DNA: TGTGCCAGCAGTTTCGGACAGGGGTGGGGCGAGACCCAGTACTTC; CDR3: CASSFGQGWGETQYF
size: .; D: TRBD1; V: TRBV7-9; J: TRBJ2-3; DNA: TGTGCCAGCAGCTTAGTCTCGGGGACAGGGTTAGCAGATACGCAGTATTTT; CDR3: CASSLVSGTGLADTQYF
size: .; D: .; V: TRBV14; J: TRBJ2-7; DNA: TGTGCCAGCAGCCAAGATTCCGGTGGGCGAGTCGAGCAGTACTTC; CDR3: CASSQDSGGRVEQYF
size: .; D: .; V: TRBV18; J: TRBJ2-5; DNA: TGTGCCAGCTCACAATCCTACCAAGAGACCCAGTACTTC; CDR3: CASSQSYQETQYF